The 19 T cell receptor beta chains reported below all come from one sample, sequenced in a study of blood T cell repertoires in COVID-19. The method was immunoSEQ multiplex PCR; TCRdb's version includes in-frame clones alone and lacks a portion of them. This table holds about 190,000 clones, 80% to 85% found once. Material: PBMCs or T cells enriched from blood (not recorded which). These receptors were taken from a woman aged 30 to 39 who had been exposed to COVID-19.

CDR3 loop: CASSSRGTDTQYF. CDR3 DNA: TGTGCCAGCAGCTCAAGAGGCACAGATACGCAGTATTTT. This chain uses TRBV7-9 with TRBJ2-3; no clear D. From germline, CDR1 is SEHNR and CDR2 FQNEAQ (reference sequence). This CDR3 is built from 13 residues. The V gene lost 4 bases and the J gene lost 1 base, with 6 bases spanning the gap.

The chain combines TRBV6-5 with TRBJ1-3; D may be TRBD1 (5 bases). The V and J ends lost 8 bases and 0 bases respectively, with 8 bases between them. The CDR3 extends over 13 amino acids. Per germline, CDR1 MNHEY and CDR2 SVGAGI. Here the CDR3 reads CASDSHSGNTIYF. Written as DNA, the CDR3 is TGTGCCAGCGACAGTCACTCTGGAAACACCATATATTTT.

This chain connects TRBV20-1 to TRBJ1-5; D is ambiguous. This CDR3 spans 13 amino acids. The V gene's germline CDR1 is DFQATT and CDR2 SNEGSKA (reference sequence). The V gene lost 3 bases and the J gene lost 2 bases, with 8 bases spanning the gap. CDR3 sequence: CSASDPGNQPQHF. The CDR3 DNA sequence: TGCAGTGCTAGTGACCCCGGCAATCAGCCCCAGCATTTT.

J is TRBJ1-2 and V is TRBV18; possible D gene TRBD1, 6 bases. CDR1 and CDR2 from the germline V gene are KGHSH and LQKENI. V was cut by 5 bases and J by 3 bases, with 13 bases left in between. CDR3 length: 14 residues. CDR3 amino acids: CASSARQADYGYTF. In DNA, the CDR3 is TGTGCCAGCTCAGCTAGACAGGCTGACTATGGCTACACCTTC.

This clone has a handful of counts. The chain couples TRBV15 to TRBJ1-2, with 8 positions matching TRBD1. V shed 4 bases and J 2 bases; nucleotides not matched to a gene: 3. The CDR3 runs to 14 residues. CDR1 is LNHNV and CDR2 is YYDKDF in the germline V gene (reference sequence). In DNA form, the CDR3 reads TGTGCCACCAGCATCGACAGGGGCAACTATGGCTACACCTTC. As protein: CATSIDRGNYGYTF.

V is TRBV7-3 and J is TRBJ1-1; no clear D gene. The CDR3 is 14 residues long. Trimming removed 2 bases at V and 2 bases at J, with 9 bases between. Per the germline V gene, CDR1 is SGHTA and CDR2 is FQGTGA. The CDR3 coding sequence is TGTGCCAGCAGCTTATATGGCCCAAACACTGAAGCTTTCTTT. Residues: CASSLYGPNTEAFF.

J is TRBJ2-3 and V is TRBV14, with 9 bases that match TRBD2. The CDR3 consists of 16 residues. V lost 0 bases and J lost 2; bases outside the gene matches: 3. The germline gives CDR1 SGHDN, CDR2 FVKESK. CDR3 nucleotide sequence: TGTGCCAGCAGCCAAGATCTAGCGGGGTTCACAGATACGCAGTATTTT. Amino acids: CASSQDLAGFTDTQYF. The full variable domain, with the rest looked up from reference TRBV14 and TRBJ2-3, is EAGVTQFPSHSVIEKGQTVTLRCDPISGHDNLYWYRRVMGKEIKFLLHFVKESKQDESGMPNNRFLAERTGGTYSTLKVQPAELEDSGVYFCASSQDLAGFTDTQYFGPGTRLTVL.

This chain uses TRBV19 with TRBJ1-3, with TRBD1 as a possible D gene (5 bases). Germline assignment: CDR1 LNHDA and CDR2 SQIVND (reference sequence). Trimming took 1 base from V and 0 from J, leaving 10 bases between them. The CDR3 has 16 amino acids. CDR3 nucleotides: TGTGCCAGTAGTATAGGGACAAGCTTCTCTGGAAACACCATATATTTT. Its protein product is CASSIGTSFSGNTIYF.

V gene TRBV15 combines with J gene TRBJ2-7; 7 positions agree with TRBD2. There are 17 residues in the CDR3. In germline, CDR1 is LNHNV, CDR2 YYDKDF (reference sequence). J gave up 2 bases and V 0 bases, and 10 bases lay outside the gene matches. The CDR3 spells CATSRDRGERGAYEQYF. The CDR3 bases are TGTGCCACCAGCAGAGATAGAGGTGAGCGGGGAGCCTACGAGCAGTACTTC.

The chain joins TRBV6-2 or TRBV6-3 to TRBJ1-1; D not resolved. Trimming shortened V by 6 bases and J by 6 bases, and 14 bases separated the two germline ends. Germline-derived CDR1 and CDR2 are MNHEY and SVGEGT. This CDR3 is 13 amino acids long. The CDR3: CASSPTDTAEAFF. As DNA, the CDR3 is TGTGCCAGCAGCCCTACCGACACGGCTGAAGCTTTCTTT.

V is TRBV19 and J is TRBJ1-5; 8 nucleotides match TRBD1. With 6 bases clipped from V and 4 bases from J, the junction kept 8 bases outside the gene matches. Germline CDR1 is LNHDA and CDR2 is SQIVND (reference sequence). The CDR3 is 15 amino acids. The CDR3 region is CASSGPGTGNQPQHF. The CDR3 DNA reads TGTGCCAGTAGCGGACCCGGGACAGGAAATCAGCCCCAGCATTTT. Together with reference TRBV19 and TRBJ1-5, the CDR3 gives the full variable domain: DGGITQSPKYLFRKEGQNVTLSCEQNLNHDAMYWYRQDPGQGLRLIYYSQIVNDFQKGDIAEGYSVSREKKESFPLTVTSAQKNPTAFYLCASSGPGTGNQPQHFGDGTRLSIL.

V and J are TRBV7-9 and TRBJ1-1, with no clear D. Germline V lookup: CDR1 SEHNR, CDR2 FQNEAQ (reference sequence). The V end was cut by 1 base, the J end by 5 bases, with 11 bases between. The CDR3 is 14 amino acids. Here the CDR3 reads CASSLGPGRTEAFF. Here the CDR3 DNA reads TGTGCCAGCAGCTTAGGTCCGGGAAGGACTGAAGCTTTCTTT.

This clone was recorded once. The chain has TRBV3-1 (or the pseudogene TRBV3-2) and TRBJ2-2; D unresolved. This CDR3 has 12 amino acids. CDR1 and CDR2 (germline): LGHDT, YNNKEL (reference sequence). Trimming took off 3 bases at V and 6 bases at J, with 5 bases between the two ends. Here the CDR3 reads CASSHLSGELFF. For the CDR3, the DNA is TGTGCCAGCAGCCATTTATCCGGGGAGCTGTTTTTT.

This clone occurred a few times. The rearrangement links TRBV2 to TRBJ1-5; 7 positions match TRBD1. V gave up 7 bases and J gave up 6 bases; unmatched junction bases: 6. This CDR3 spans 13 amino acids. Per the germline V gene, CDR1 is SNHLY and CDR2 is FYNNEI. Here the CDR3 DNA reads TGTGCCAGCAATGCTGAGGGGGCTCAGCCCCAGCATTTT. It translates to CASNAEGAQPQHF.

The rearrangement uses TRBV11-2 and TRBJ2-7; no firm D call. V shed 3 bases and J shed 2 bases, with 14 bases lying between them. This CDR3 spans 15 amino acids. Per germline, CDR1 SGHAT and CDR2 FQNNGV. As DNA, the CDR3 is TGTGCCAGCAGCTTCTTCACCGGTGGAGCCTACGAGCAGTACTTC. This encodes CASSFFTGGAYEQYF.

This clone was picked up one time. This sequence joins TRBV6-4 and TRBJ1-1; a possible D gene is TRBD1 (5 bases). CDR3 size: 15 residues. The germline gives CDR1 MRHNA, CDR2 SNTAGT. V was pared by 0 bases and J by 11 bases, with 19 bases between. In nucleotides, the CDR3 is TGTGCCAGCAGTGACTCGCCGGCAGGGAGGCTCGGGGCTTTCTTT. Translated, it gives CASSDSPAGRLGAFF.

This clone occurred a few times. The rearrangement uses TRBV9 and TRBJ2-3, with TRBD2 matching 8 bases. This CDR3 contains 15 residues. The J segment lost 4 bases and the V segment lost 4 bases, leaving 8 bases of the junction unmatched. Germline V CDR1 and CDR2: SGDLS, YYNGEE. The CDR3 is CASSPGLGGPDTQYF. The CDR3 DNA sequence: TGTGCCAGCAGCCCGGGACTAGGAGGCCCAGATACGCAGTATTTT.

This rearrangement joins TRBV24-1 to TRBJ2-5; 8 positions match TRBD1. Losses at the gene ends were 4 bases for V and 5 bases for J; bases not matched to a gene: 11. The germline gives CDR1 KGHDR, CDR2 SFDVKD. This CDR3 is 16 amino acids long. As DNA, the CDR3 is TGTGCCACCAGTGACCCCAGGGCAGGGGGCGCGGAGACCCAGTACTTC. This gives the protein CATSDPRAGGAETQYF.

Here the CDR3 DNA reads TGTGCCAGTAGTATAGAAGGTACAGGAACCGGGGAGCTGTTTTTT. Amino acids: CASSIEGTGTGELFF. The genes are TRBV19 and TRBJ2-2, with D possibly TRBD1 on 5 matching bases. The CDR3 is 15 amino acids. Trimming shortened V by 0 bases and J by 5 bases, and 10 bases separated the two germline ends. Germline V gene data show CDR1 as LNHDA and CDR2 as SQIVND (reference sequence).